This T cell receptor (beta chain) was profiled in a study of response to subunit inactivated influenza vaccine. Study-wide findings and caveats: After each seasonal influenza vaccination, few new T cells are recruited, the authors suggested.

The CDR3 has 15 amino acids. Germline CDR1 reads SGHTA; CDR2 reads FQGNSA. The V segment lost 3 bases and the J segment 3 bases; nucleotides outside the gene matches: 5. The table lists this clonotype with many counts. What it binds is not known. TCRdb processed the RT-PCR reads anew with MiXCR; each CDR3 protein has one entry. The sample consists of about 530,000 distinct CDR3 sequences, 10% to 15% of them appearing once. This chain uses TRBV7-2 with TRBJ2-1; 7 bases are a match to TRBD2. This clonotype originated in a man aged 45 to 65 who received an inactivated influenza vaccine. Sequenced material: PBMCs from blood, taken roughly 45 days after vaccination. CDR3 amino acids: CASSFGLADYNEQFF. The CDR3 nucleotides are TGTGCCAGCAGCTTTGGGCTAGCGGACTACAATGAGCAGTTCTTC. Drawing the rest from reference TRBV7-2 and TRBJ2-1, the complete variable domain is GAGVSQSPSNKVTEKGKDVELRCDPISGHTALYWYRQSLGQGLEFLIYFQGNSAPDKSGLPSDRFSAERTGGSVSTLTIQRTQQEDSAVYLCASSFGLADYNEQFFGPGTRLTVL.